A single sample is the source of the 24 T cell receptor beta chains below, sequenced in a study of Ad26.COV2.S vaccination and SARS-CoV-2 variants. The treatment is: approximately 18 received Ad26.COV2.S at low or high dose, single or two shots; several received placebo; per-sample allocation not given. Specimens were obtained on day 63 following the first vaccine or placebo injection. Here immunoSEQ multiplex PCR was the method, and the copy in TCRdb shows in-frame clones only, minus some. The sample yields around 300,000 clones, almost 90% seen once. Sample: peripheral blood, taken in a trial of Ad26.COV2.S vaccine versus placebo. The receptors were gathered from a person aged 18-65 years who received the Ad26.COV2.S COVID-19 vaccine or a placebo.

The chain uses TRBV12-3 or TRBV12-4 and TRBJ1-1; D is unresolved. Trimming shortened V by 5 bases and J by 2 bases, and 9 bases separated the two germline ends. The CDR3 consists of 13 residues. The CDR3 DNA reads as TGTGCCAGCAGTGGGCAATTAAACACTGAAGCTTTCTTT. Protein: CASSGQLNTEAFF.

This chain links TRBV28 with TRBJ2-7; TRBD1 agrees at 7 bases. Germline V gene sequence: CDR1 MDHEN, CDR2 SYDVKM. The CDR3 totals 14 residues. Trimming at V came to 6 bases and at J to 0 bases, leaving 5 bases not matched to a gene. The CDR3 nucleotides read TGTGCCAGCAGGTTGACAGGGAGCTCCTACGAGCAGTACGTC. Its translation: CASRLTGSSYEQYV.

The chain links TRBV2 to TRBJ1-1; D not resolved. V was shortened by 6 bases and J by 4 bases, with 9 bases between the two germline ends. The CDR3 is 12 residues long. The germline gives CDR1 SNHLY, CDR2 FYNNEI. The CDR3 loop reads CASRRVVTEAFF. The CDR3 DNA reads TGTGCCAGCAGGAGGGTCGTCACTGAAGCTTTCTTT. Combining the CDR3 with reference TRBV2 and TRBJ1-1 gives the whole variable domain EPEVTQTPSHQVTQMGQEVILRCVPISNHLYFYWYRQILGQKVEFLVSFYNNEISEKSEIFDDQFSVERPDGSNFTLKIRSTKLEDSAMYFCASRRVVTEAFFGQGTRLTVV.

The chain couples TRBV2 to TRBJ1-1, with a weak D call TRBD1 (6 bases). Germline V gives CDR1 SNHLY, CDR2 FYNNEI. The V and J ends lost 7 bases and 1 base respectively, with 13 bases between them. The CDR3 is 14 residues long. The CDR3 region has the DNA TGTGCCAGCACCTTACAGGGACCGAACACTGAAGCTTTCTTT. Translated: CASTLQGPNTEAFF.

This sequence joins TRBV3-1 (or the pseudogene TRBV3-2) and TRBJ2-6; D is tentatively TRBD1 or TRBD2 (6 bases each). The CDR3 loop spans 19 amino acids. V lost 4 bases and J 0 bases, leaving 19 bases between the germline ends. Germline CDR1 is LGHDT and CDR2 is YNNKEL (reference sequence). The CDR3 spells CASSPPFGGSSSGANVLTF. As DNA, the CDR3 is TGTGCCAGCAGCCCCCCGTTCGGGGGCAGCTCCTCTGGGGCCAACGTCCTGACTTTC.

This clone appeared once. The J gene is TRBJ2-7, the V gene TRBV9; 7 bases are a match to TRBD2. The germline CDR1 and CDR2 sequences are SGDLS and YYNGEE. The CDR3 covers 17 residues. The V gene end was trimmed by 4 bases and the J gene end by 1 base; junction bases not matched to a gene: 14. Written as DNA, the CDR3 is TGTGCCAGCAGCTTCTTGCCGGGAGGATCGCCTTCCTACGAGCAGTACTTC. As protein: CASSFLPGGSPSYEQYF.

The genes are TRBV7-9 and TRBJ1-1; D gene unclear. This CDR3 contains 12 residues. V lost 2 bases to trimming and J lost 4 bases, with 5 bases between them. CDR1 SEHNR and CDR2 FQNEAQ come from the germline V gene (reference sequence). CDR3 amino acids: CASSLIPTEAFF. The CDR3 coding sequence is TGTGCCAGCAGCTTAATACCCACTGAAGCTTTCTTT.

The V and J genes are TRBV7-3 and TRBJ2-5; D gene uncertain. The CDR3 runs to 12 residues. In germline, CDR1 is SGHTA, CDR2 FQGTGA. Between the trimmed V and J ends, which lost 5 bases and 2 bases, there was a span of 6 bases. CDR3 sequence (DNA): TGTGCCAGCAGCCGGATGCAAGAGACCCAGTACTTC. Translation: CASSRMQETQYF.

The rearrangement links TRBV7-6 to TRBJ1-3; possible D gene TRBD1, 5 bases. Trimming took off 3 bases at V and 2 bases at J, with 14 bases between the two ends. The length of the CDR3 is 16 residues. Germline V CDR1 and CDR2: SGHVS, FNYEAQ. CDR3 sequence reads: CASSLPRGTAGNTIYF. CDR3 bases: TGTGCCAGCAGCTTGCCGAGGGGTACAGCTGGAAACACCATATATTTT.

The genes are TRBV27 and TRBJ2-3; 7 bases line up with TRBD2. The V and J ends lost 7 bases and 2 bases, in that order; junction bases with no gene match: 6. Germline V gene sequence: CDR1 MNHEY, CDR2 SMNVEV (reference sequence). The CDR3 extends over 14 amino acids. CDR3 region: CASKWSGITDTQYF. In nucleotides, the CDR3 is TGTGCCAGCAAGTGGAGCGGGATCACAGATACGCAGTATTTT.

This clone appeared a single time. The chain joins TRBV12-5 to TRBJ1-1; D remains unclear. The germline V gene encodes CDR1 LGHNT and CDR2 FRNRAP. Trimming removed 1 base from V and 8 bases from J, with 17 bases in between. The CDR3 runs to 15 residues. This chain's CDR3 is CASGLEIPGDREAFF. For the CDR3, the DNA is TGTGCTAGTGGTTTGGAGATTCCTGGGGATCGGGAAGCTTTCTTT.

The chain recombines TRBV4-3 with TRBJ2-1; TRBD2 matches at 9 bases. In germline, CDR1 is LGHNA, CDR2 YSLEER. Germline trimming cut 0 bases from V and 4 bases from J; bases unmatched to any gene: 10. This CDR3 is 18 amino acids long. The chain's CDR3 is CASSQEVLGSGRYNEQFF. CDR3 in DNA: TGCGCCAGCAGCCAAGAGGTCTTGGGCAGCGGGAGGTACAATGAGCAGTTCTTC.

V gene TRBV4-1 combines with J gene TRBJ1-5, with no clear D. Trimming stripped 1 base from V and 8 bases from J, with 12 bases between. Germline lookup yields CDR1 MGHRA and CDR2 YSYEKL. This CDR3 has 14 amino acids. The CDR3: CASSQARGMEPQHF. The CDR3 region has the DNA TGCGCCAGCAGCCAAGCCCGAGGGATGGAGCCCCAGCATTTT.

This CDR3 is CASSGTGLANTGELFF. In DNA, the CDR3 is TGTGCCAGCAGCGGAACAGGGTTGGCGAACACCGGGGAGCTGTTTTTT. This chain joins TRBV9 and TRBJ2-2; possible D gene TRBD1, 6 bases. The CDR3 spans 16 residues. V lost 3 bases to trimming and J lost 0 bases, with 12 bases between them. From germline, CDR1 is SGDLS and CDR2 YYNGEE.

V usage is TRBV28 and J usage is TRBJ1-3, with D possibly matching TRBD1 (5 bases). Germline CDR1 MDHEN, CDR2 SYDVKM. Trimming took off 6 bases at V and 4 bases at J, with 13 bases between the two ends. CDR3 size: 14 residues. CDR3 in DNA: TGTGCCAGCAGCCAGCAGGGCCGGGGAAACACCATATATTTT. Its translation is CASSQQGRGNTIYF.

The rearrangement joins TRBV6-2 or TRBV6-3 to TRBJ1-1; D not certain. The germline V gene has CDR1 MNHEY and CDR2 SVGEGT. V was clipped by 5 bases and J by 1 base, with 5 bases between them. The CDR3 extends over 12 amino acids. The CDR3 coding sequence is TGTGCCAGCAGTGAGAGGAACACTGAAGCTTTCTTT. Its protein product is CASSERNTEAFF.

The V and J genes are TRBV6-5 and TRBJ1-1; D not certain. V was trimmed by 0 bases and J by 1 base, leaving 9 bases between them. Germline V gene lookup returns CDR1 MNHEY and CDR2 SVGAGI. The CDR3 contains 15 residues. As DNA, the CDR3 is TGTGCCAGCAGTTACTCGAACGTTGGGAACACTGAAGCTTTCTTT. Its translation is CASSYSNVGNTEAFF.

The rearrangement uses TRBV12-3 or TRBV12-4 and TRBJ2-1, with D perhaps matching TRBD1 (5 bases). Between the trimmed V and J ends, which lost 7 bases and 8 bases, there was a span of 12 bases. The length of the CDR3 is 12 residues. The CDR3 DNA is TGTGCCAGCATTGGCGACAGTCATGAGCAGTTCTTC. Protein: CASIGDSHEQFF.

The chain combines TRBV6-2 or TRBV6-3 with TRBJ2-2; D is unresolved. V was pared by 2 bases and J by 1 base, with 11 bases between. This CDR3 comprises 16 residues. Germline lookup yields CDR1 MNHEY and CDR2 SVGEGT. Here the CDR3 DNA reads TGTGCCAGCAGTTACATTGGCCTTGGGAACACCGGGGAGCTGTTTTTT. It specifies CASSYIGLGNTGELFF.

The rearrangement links TRBV19 to TRBJ1-2; D remains unclear. CDR3 size: 13 residues. Trimming pared 10 bases from V and 8 bases from J, leaving 20 bases between. Germline values: CDR1 LNHDA, CDR2 SQIVND (reference sequence). The CDR3 protein is CATAPGLREGYTF. The CDR3, as DNA: TGTGCCACCGCTCCCGGGTTACGTGAGGGCTACACCTTC. The complete variable domain, with remaining parts taken from reference TRBV19 and TRBJ1-2, reads DGGITQSPKYLFRKEGQNVTLSCEQNLNHDAMYWYRQDPGQGLRLIYYSQIVNDFQKGDIAEGYSVSREKKESFPLTVTSAQKNPTAFYLCATAPGLREGYTFGSGTRLTVV.

The V gene is TRBV6-5, the J gene TRBJ1-2, with 8 bases fitting TRBD1. The CDR3 has 14 residues. The germline gives CDR1 MNHEY, CDR2 SVGAGI. After removal of 4 bases from V and 7 bases from J, the junction contained 8 bases not matched to a gene. The CDR3 protein is CASSSLRTGFGYTF. The DNA for the CDR3 is TGTGCCAGCAGTTCCCTAAGGACAGGGTTTGGCTACACCTTC.

The chain combines TRBV19 with TRBJ1-1; D is perhaps TRBD1 (6 bases). Germline CDR1 and CDR2: LNHDA and SQIVND (reference sequence). The CDR3 loop spans 13 amino acids. Trimming left V 3 bases short and J 9 bases short, with 14 bases between. The DNA for the CDR3 is TGTGCCAGTAGTATGGCCCGACAGGTTAAAGCTTTCTTT. It yields the protein CASSMARQVKAFF.

The sample holds one count of this clone. J is TRBJ1-1 and V is TRBV6-2 or TRBV6-3, with TRBD1 as a possible D gene (6 bases). Trimming cost V 2 bases and J 8 bases, with 18 bases left between them. This CDR3 is built from 15 residues. The germline gives CDR1 MNHEY, CDR2 SVGEGT. Here the CDR3 reads CASSYAPPLGGEAFF. The CDR3 DNA sequence: TGTGCCAGCAGTTACGCCCCTCCCCTGGGGGGCGAAGCTTTCTTT.

A single count supports this clone. The V gene is TRBV19, the J gene TRBJ1-5; 9 bases line up with TRBD1. J lost 6 bases, V lost 5 bases, and 11 bases had no gene match. This CDR3 region has 16 residues. Germline values: CDR1 LNHDA, CDR2 SQIVND (reference sequence). In DNA, the CDR3 is TGTGCCAGTAGTGTCCAGTGGGGACAGGGTTTTCAGCCCCAGCATTTT. Translation gives CASSVQWGQGFQPQHF. Drawing the rest from reference TRBV19 and TRBJ1-5, the complete variable domain is DGGITQSPKYLFRKEGQNVTLSCEQNLNHDAMYWYRQDPGQGLRLIYYSQIVNDFQKGDIAEGYSVSREKKESFPLTVTSAQKNPTAFYLCASSVQWGQGFQPQHFGDGTRLSIL.